This T cell receptor beta chain was sequenced in a study of blood T cell repertoires in COVID-19. The CDR3 spans 10 residues. TCRdb's table, derived via immunoSEQ multiplex PCR, lists solely in-frame clones and lacks some. Here the sample spans 270,000 or so clones, approximately 84% being singletons. Participants were aged about 18 to 90 years, lived in about 26 US areas, and enrolled virtually. The sequence was obtained from a woman aged 50 to 60 who had been exposed to COVID-19. The chain combines TRBV21-1 with TRBJ2-2; TRBD1 is the table's D call, not checked against the DNA. TRBV21-1 is a pseudogene segment. Sequenced material: PBMCs or T cells enriched from blood (not recorded which). Here the CDR3 DNA reads TGTGCCTCCAGGCGTGGGGAGCTGTTTTTT. Translation: CASRRGELFF.